The table lists the clone carrying this T cell receptor (beta chain) with a few counts. V shed 1 base and J 0 bases; nucleotides not matched to a gene: 4. The germline CDR1 and CDR2 sequences are SGDLS and YYNGEE. This CDR3 spans 16 amino acids. Produced via immunoSEQ multiplex PCR; TCRdb's table is partial and in-frame only. The sample carries about 200,000 clones, 80% to 85% recorded once. This specimen comes from a study of blood T cell repertoires in COVID-19. The gene calls are TRBV9 and TRBJ2-1; 7 bases line up with TRBD2. This TCR was recovered from a man in his forties who had recovered from COVID-19. Sequencing input: PBMCs or T cells enriched from blood (not recorded which). For the CDR3, the DNA is TGTGCCAGCAGCGTAAAAGGCGGGGGCTCCTACAATGAGCAGTTCTTC. This encodes CASSVKGGGSYNEQFF.